This TCR beta chain was identified in a study of blood T cell repertoires in COVID-19. Study-wide context: Samples came from the United States, Italy and Spain, spanning acute and convalescent COVID-19. T cells, B-cell-depleted T cells, or PBMCs supplied cDNA or gDNA.

This study enrolled people aged about 18 to 95 from about two dozen US geographic areas. Membership in each cohort depended on participant-reported clinical history. Sequenced by immunoSEQ multiplex PCR; TCRdb stores in-frame clones only, minus some. The sample contains under 350,000 clones, around nine tenths of which appear only once. This clone was seen more than once but under ten times. The germline V and J ends were trimmed by 4 bases and 6 bases, with 7 bases remaining between them. The CDR3 has 11 residues. Looked up from germline, CDR1 is SGHNT and CDR2 is YYREEE (reference sequence). The sample comprised PBMCs or T cells enriched from blood (not recorded which). The receptor comes from a man between 60 and 75 years old who had recovered from COVID-19. The chain is built from TRBV5-4 and TRBJ1-2; no firm D call. CDR3 sequence (DNA): TGTGCCAGCAGCCCCGGAGATGGCTACACCTTC. Translating gives CASSPGDGYTF.